This is a list of T cell receptor beta chains from one sample in a study of T cells in Graves' hyperthyroidism and ophthalmopathy. TCRdb independently ran MiXCR on the multiplex PCR reads; one entry per CDR3 protein. In the table there are about 660,000 distinct CDR3 sequences, 45% of which are singletons. The sample was peripheral blood or thyroid tissue (not recorded which). The source of these receptors is an adult man with Graves' disease, either hyperthyroidism or ophthalmopathy (not recorded which). Each CDR3 is given with its conserved first and last residue. A D gene is named only where the DNA matches it firmly. Clone size is not always given. Where it is, it says once, few, many or a class for expanded clones.

D gene,CDR3 length,clone size,J gene,V gene,CDR3 protein,CDR3 DNA
.,13,few,TRBJ1-2,TRBV20-1,CSAPPQEGHGYTF,TGCAGTGCCCCACCACAAGAGGGCCATGGCTACACCTTC
.,15,.,TRBJ2-6,TRBV7-2,CASSPHWAGANVLTF,TGTGCCAGCAGCCCCCACTGGGCGGGGGCCAACGTCCTGACTTTC
TRBD1,12,.,TRBJ1-2,TRBV12-3/TRBV12-4,CASVGTGYGYTF,TGTGCCAGCGTTGGGACAGGCTATGGCTACACCTTC
.,13,.,TRBJ1-5,TRBV28,CASRAQGVQPQHF,TGTGCCAGCAGGGCACAGGGTGTGCAGCCCCAGCATTTT
.,20,.,TRBJ2-6,TRBV11-1,CASSVTPRAINRSGANVLTF,TGTGCCAGCAGCGTAACCCCCAGGGCTATTAACCGTTCTGGGGCCAACGTCCTGACTTTC
.,13,few,TRBJ1-1,TRBV5-1,CASSLAGNAEAFF,TGCGCCAGCAGCTTGGCAGGGAACGCTGAAGCTTTCTTT
.,15,few,TRBJ2-7,TRBV7-6,CASSQPGTALYEQYF,TGTGCCAGCAGCCAACCCGGGACTGCGCTTTACGAGCAGTACTTC
.,13,many,TRBJ1-1,TRBV15,CATSRVEDTEAFF,TGTGCCACCAGCAGGGTTGAGGACACTGAAGCTTTCTTT
TRBD1,14,.,TRBJ1-6,TRBV2,CASPGTGANSPLHF,TGTGCCAGCCCAGGAACAGGGGCGAATTCACCCCTCCACTTT
TRBD2,16,.,TRBJ2-7,TRBV6-6,CASTNAGSGGTYEQYF,TGTGCCAGCACCAACGCGGGGAGCGGGGGGACATACGAGCAGTACTTC
.,17,many,TRBJ2-5,TRBV7-8,CASSLDHGAANQETQYF,TGTGCCAGCAGCTTAGACCACGGGGCGGCCAACCAAGAGACCCAGTACTTC
.,14,few,TRBJ2-7,TRBV20-1,CSATKSGPYYEQYF,TGCAGTGCTACTAAGAGCGGACCATACTACGAGCAGTACTTC
.,14,.,TRBJ1-1,TRBV12-3/TRBV12-4,CASGRGAGNTEAFF,TGTGCCAGCGGACGAGGGGCCGGGAACACTGAAGCTTTCTTT
.,16,.,TRBJ1-6,TRBV25-1,CASSPARTFYNSPLHF,TGTGCCAGCAGCCCCGCCAGGACCTTCTATAATTCACCCCTCCACTTT
.,14,many,TRBJ2-5,TRBV7-2,CASSLIGGAETQYF,TGTGCCAGCAGCTTGATTGGAGGGGCCGAGACCCAGTACTTC
.,12,.,TRBJ2-5,TRBV12-3/TRBV12-4,CASGGIQETQYF,TGTGCCAGCGGGGGCATTCAAGAGACCCAGTACTTC
.,14,.,TRBJ1-2,TRBV12-3/TRBV12-4,CASSLGGNGCGYTF,TGTGCCAGCAGTTTGGGGGGGAACGGATGTGGCTACACCTTC
.,20,.,TRBJ1-5,TRBV12-5,CASGLGFMREQSDSNQPQHF,TGTGCTAGTGGTTTGGGATTTATGCGGGAGCAGTCCGATAGCAATCAGCCCCAGCATTTT
.,11,many,TRBJ1-4,TRBV2,CASRGGEKLFF,TGTGCCAGCCGGGGGGGCGAAAAACTGTTTTTT
TRBD1,15,.,TRBJ1-1,TRBV29-1,CSVESGQGQNTEAFF,TGCAGCGTTGAATCCGGACAGGGACAGAACACTGAAGCTTTCTTT
.,13,many,TRBJ1-1,TRBV20-1,CSAVWTAGTEAFF,TGCAGTGCCGTGTGGACAGCGGGAACTGAAGCTTTCTTT
.,10,.,TRBJ1-2,TRBV6-5,CAQQNYGYTF,TGTGCACAGCAGAACTATGGCTACACCTTC
.,13,.,TRBJ1-1,TRBV19,CASSNFRNTEAFF,TGTGCCAGTAGTAACTTCCGGAACACTGAAGCTTTCTTT
TRBD1,14,.,TRBJ1-1,TRBV29-1,CSVIPDREDTEAFF,TGCAGCGTGATCCCCGACAGGGAGGACACTGAAGCTTTCTTT
.,13,many,TRBJ2-5,TRBV7-6,CASSFRRQETQYF,TGTGCCAGCAGCTTTAGACGACAAGAGACCCAGTACTTC
.,15,many,TRBJ1-5,TRBV7-2,CASSLSPGAYQPQHF,TGTGCCAGCAGCTTAAGTCCAGGCGCCTATCAGCCCCAGCATTTT
.,8,.,TRBJ1-1,TRBV12-3/TRBV12-4,CASSFDKW,TGTGCCAGCAGTTTTGACAAATGG
.,14,.,TRBJ1-2,TRBV6-4,CASTATPGNYGYTF,TGTGCCAGCACCGCCACACCGGGGAACTATGGCTACACCTTC